The clone carrying this T cell receptor (beta chain) was detected only a few times. As it was prepared, the TCRbeta library received unique molecular identifiers. TCRdb called the PCR reads again in MiXCR, with one record for every CDR3 protein. In the table there are about 540,000 distinct CDR3 sequences, approximately 20% of which are singletons. This record comes from a study of T-cell reconstitution after alpha-beta-depleted transplantation in children. The CDR3 contains 15 residues. Trimming stripped 3 bases from V and 4 bases from J, with 15 bases between. V is TRBV12-3 or TRBV12-4 and J is TRBJ1-2; D gene uncertain. This TCR derives from a human donor who donated a stem cell graft to a child with acute lymphoblastic leukemia. This sample comprised PBMCs from the stem cell graft donor, obtained from the stem cell graft. CDR3 coding DNA: TGTGCCAGCAGTTTCCCGTCACTCGGGAGCTATGGCTACACCTTC. Translated, it gives CASSFPSLGSYGYTF.